This TCR beta chain was recovered during a study of glioma-infiltrating T cells after dendritic cell vaccination. Study details: Treatment, given 2003 to 2012, was autologous tumor lysate-pulsed dendritic cell vaccination. Study-wide results and limits: Few patients contributed both blood and tumor specimens.

TCRdb keeps only in-frame clones here, not all; method: immunoSEQ multiplex PCR. The data contain roughly 100,000 clones, about 90% of them seen just once; the ten biggest clones take up approximately 3%. This sample's time point: after dendritic cell vaccination, including at tumor progression/relapse. The CDR3 consists of 17 residues. Turning to this clone: Its target is unknown.

The chain combines TRBV1 with TRBJ2-2; the table gives TRBD2 as D, unverified against the DNA. TRBV1 is designated a pseudogene. The sample in question was blood, obtained after dendritic cell vaccination. The sequence derives from a human donor with glioblastoma. The CDR3 here is CTSSQDIPGLNTGELFF. The CDR3 DNA is TGCACCAGCAGCCAAGATATTCCGGGTTTGAACACCGGGGAGCTGTTTTTT.